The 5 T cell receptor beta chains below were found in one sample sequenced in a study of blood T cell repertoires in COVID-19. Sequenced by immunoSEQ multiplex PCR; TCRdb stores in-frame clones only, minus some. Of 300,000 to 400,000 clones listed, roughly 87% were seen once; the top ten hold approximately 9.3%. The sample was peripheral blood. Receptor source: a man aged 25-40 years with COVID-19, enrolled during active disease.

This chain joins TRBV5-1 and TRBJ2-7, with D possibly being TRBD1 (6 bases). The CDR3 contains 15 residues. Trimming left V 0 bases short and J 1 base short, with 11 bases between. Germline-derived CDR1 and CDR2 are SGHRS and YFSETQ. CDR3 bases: TGCGCCAGCAGCTTGGAGGCAGGGGAATCCTACGAGCAGTACTTC. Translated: CASSLEAGESYEQYF.

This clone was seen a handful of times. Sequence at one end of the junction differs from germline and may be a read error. CDR3 sequence (DNA): TGTGCCAGCAGTGACTCCGAGACAGGCATCTATGGCTACACCTTC. Its protein product is CASSDSETGIYGYTF. This chain links TRBV6-5 with TRBJ1-2; D might be TRBD1 (6 bases). Germline-derived CDR1 and CDR2 are MNHEY and SVGAGI. The CDR3 loop spans 15 amino acids.

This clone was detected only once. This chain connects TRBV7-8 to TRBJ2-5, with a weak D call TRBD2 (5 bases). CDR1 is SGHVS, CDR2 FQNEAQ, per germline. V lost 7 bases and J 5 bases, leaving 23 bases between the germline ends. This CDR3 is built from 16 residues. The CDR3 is CASIPQGGSNAETQYF. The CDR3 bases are TGTGCCAGCATCCCGCAAGGTGGGAGTAATGCTGAGACCCAGTACTTC.

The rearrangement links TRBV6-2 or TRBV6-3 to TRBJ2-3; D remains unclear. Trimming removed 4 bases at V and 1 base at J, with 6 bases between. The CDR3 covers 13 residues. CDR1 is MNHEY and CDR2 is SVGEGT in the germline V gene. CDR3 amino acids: CASSFGGTDTQYF. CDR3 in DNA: TGTGCCAGCAGTTTCGGAGGCACAGATACGCAGTATTTT.

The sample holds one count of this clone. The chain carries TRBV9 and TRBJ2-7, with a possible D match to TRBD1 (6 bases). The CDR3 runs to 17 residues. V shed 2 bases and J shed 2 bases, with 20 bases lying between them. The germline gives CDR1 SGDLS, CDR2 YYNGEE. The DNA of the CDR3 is TGTGCCAGCAGCGTCCATACAGGGACCTCACGGCCCTACGAGCAGTACTTC. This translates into CASSVHTGTSRPYEQYF.